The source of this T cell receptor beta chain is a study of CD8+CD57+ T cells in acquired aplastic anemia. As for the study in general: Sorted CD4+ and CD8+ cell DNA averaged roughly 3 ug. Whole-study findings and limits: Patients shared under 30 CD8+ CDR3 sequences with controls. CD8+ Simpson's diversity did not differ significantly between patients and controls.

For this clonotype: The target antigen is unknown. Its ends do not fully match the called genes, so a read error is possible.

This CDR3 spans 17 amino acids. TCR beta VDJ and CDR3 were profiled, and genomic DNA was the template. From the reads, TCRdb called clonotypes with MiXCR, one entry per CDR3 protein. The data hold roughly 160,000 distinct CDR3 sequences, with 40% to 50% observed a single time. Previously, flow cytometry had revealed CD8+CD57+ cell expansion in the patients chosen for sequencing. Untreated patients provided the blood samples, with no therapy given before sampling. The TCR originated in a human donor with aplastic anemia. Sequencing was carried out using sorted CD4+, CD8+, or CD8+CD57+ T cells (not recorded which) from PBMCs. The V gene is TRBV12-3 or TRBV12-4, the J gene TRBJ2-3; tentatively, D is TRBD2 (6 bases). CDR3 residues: CASSFIGAGGITDMQYF. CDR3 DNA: TGTGCCAGCAGTTTCATCGGGGCGGGCGGGATTACAGATATGCAGTATTTT.